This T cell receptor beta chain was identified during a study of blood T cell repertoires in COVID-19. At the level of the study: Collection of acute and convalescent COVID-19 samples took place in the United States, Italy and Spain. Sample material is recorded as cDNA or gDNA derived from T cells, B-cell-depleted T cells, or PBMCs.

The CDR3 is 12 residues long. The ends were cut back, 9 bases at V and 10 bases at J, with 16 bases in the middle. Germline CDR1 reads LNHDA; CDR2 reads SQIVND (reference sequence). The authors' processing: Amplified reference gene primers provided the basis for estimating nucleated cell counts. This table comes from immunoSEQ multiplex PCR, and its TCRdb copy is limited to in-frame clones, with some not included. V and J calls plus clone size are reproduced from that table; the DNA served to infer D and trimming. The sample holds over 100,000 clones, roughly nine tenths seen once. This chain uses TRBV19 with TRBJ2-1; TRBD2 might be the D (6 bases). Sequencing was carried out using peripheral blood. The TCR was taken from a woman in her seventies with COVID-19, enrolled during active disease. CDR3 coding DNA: TGTGCCAGACACCGGGACTTTCCCGAGCAGTTCTTC. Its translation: CARHRDFPEQFF.